This note documents a single T cell receptor beta chain sequence. Antigen specificity is unknown. Stability of Graves' hyperthyroidism was defined as absent ophthalmopathy progression within 18 months. These patients, aged 18 to 65, had recently diagnosed hyperthyroidism lasting under 2 months. RNA transcripts provided the source from which TCR beta CDR3 regions were amplified. Initially, a first-round RT-PCR of the TCR CDR3 employed the HTBI primer set. Via MiXCR, TCRdb re-called the multiplex PCR reads, giving one row per CDR3 protein. Of approximately 420,000 distinct CDR3 sequences listed, just under 15% are singletons. Germline-derived CDR1 and CDR2 are MNHEY and SVGEGT. This CDR3 spans 14 amino acids. Trimming removed 0 bases from V and 9 bases from J, with 9 bases in between. The data originate from a study of T cells in Graves' hyperthyroidism and ophthalmopathy. Study findings and constraints: Most thyroid clonotypes with frequency above 0.001 were detected in blood.

The source is a woman between 25 and 40 years old with Graves' hyperthyroidism. The sample consisted of blood. The chain links TRBV6-2 or TRBV6-3 to TRBJ1-6; D is possibly TRBD1 (5 bases). The CDR3 nucleotides read TGTGCCAGCAGTTACTCGAACCAGGGTTCACCCCTCCACTTT. It yields the protein CASSYSNQGSPLHF.